This T cell receptor (beta chain) emerged from a study of identical twins. Study-level points and caveats: Possibly, invariant MAIT and iNKT cells partly confounded zero-insertion analyses. Cord blood beta clonotypes present at high abundance carried fewer insertions; no such pattern appeared in memory repertoires.

The CDR3 length is 17 residues. Germline lookup yields CDR1 LGHDT and CDR2 YNNKEL (reference sequence). Unmatched junction bases numbered 12, after V lost 3 bases and J lost 4 bases. MiXCR, applied by TCRdb to the 5' RACE reads, yields one record per CDR3 protein. The repertoire holds 700,000 or so distinct CDR3 sequences, with 8.5% to 9% as singletons. This clonotype was counted between two and nine times. The antigen remains unidentified. The data also belong to a second study, concerning yellow fever vaccine responses in identical twins. That study reports: Twins' T cell vaccine responses reportedly looked partly convergent, partly personalized.

This chain connects TRBV3-1 to TRBJ2-5; TRBD2 matches at 9 bases. The specimen was PBMCs. This clonotype was sampled from a woman between 18 and 29 years old in good health. For the CDR3, the DNA is TGTGCCAGCAGCCATCCCCCCCGCGGGGGGGCGTTAGAGACCCAGTACTTC. It is translated as CASSHPPRGGALETQYF.